This is a list of T cell receptor beta chains from one sample in a study of blood T cell repertoires in COVID-19. Clones were read by immunoSEQ multiplex PCR, and TCRdb kept only the in-frame ones, dropping some. The data hold approximately 220,000 clones, with approximately 89% observed a single time. Sample: PBMCs or T cells enriched from blood (not recorded which). These receptor sequences come from a woman aged 25 to 39 with acute COVID-19. Each CDR3 is given with its conserved first and last residue. The D gene is left open where the match is weak. A row's size may be missing; if present it is once, few, many or a size class.

v_gene	abundance	j_gene	d_gene	CDR3nt	CDR3aa
TRBV9	.	TRBJ1-2	.	TGTGCCAGCAGCGTCCTAACAGCAAACTATGGCTACACCTTC	CASSVLTANYGYTF
TRBV4-1	.	TRBJ1-5	.	TGCGCCAGCAGCCAAAGGGGTCGGCAGCCCCAGCATTTT	CASSQRGRQPQHF
TRBV27	.	TRBJ1-5	TRBD1	TGTGCCAGTAGCAGGGGGAGCAATCAGCCCCAGCATTTT	CASSRGSNQPQHF
TRBV29-1	once	TRBJ2-5	.	TGCAGCGTGCTCAGGGGAGAGACCCAGTACTTC	CSVLRGETQYF
TRBV7-9	once	TRBJ1-2	.	TGTGCCAGCAGCTTATCCGGTGATGGCTACACCTTC	CASSLSGDGYTF
TRBV29-1	once	TRBJ2-7	.	TGCAGCACTCAGGCCGATGGACAAGGGGACGAGCAGTACTTC	CSTQADGQGDEQYF
TRBV28	.	TRBJ1-5	TRBD1	TGTGCCAGCAGTTTAGTACAGGGGAATAGCAATCAGCCCCAGCATTTT	CASSLVQGNSNQPQHF
TRBV11-2	.	TRBJ1-1	TRBD1	TGTGCCAGCAGCTTAGTCTTGACAGGGTACACTGAAGCTTTCTTT	CASSLVLTGYTEAFF
TRBV6-1	.	TRBJ1-6	.	TGTGCCAGCAGTGAATTTACGACACCCAATTCACCCCTCCACTTT	CASSEFTTPNSPLHF
TRBV12-5	.	TRBJ2-7	TRBD2	TGTGCTAGTGGTCAAGGACTAGCGGGGGCATACGAGCAGTACTTC	CASGQGLAGAYEQYF
TRBV2	.	TRBJ2-1	TRBD2	TGTGCCAGCAGTGAAGCGGGACTAGGGTCGGATGAGCAGTTCTTC	CASSEAGLGSDEQFF
TRBV18	.	TRBJ2-2	.	TGTGCCAGCTCACCAGGTCAGGGGCCGGGCACCGGGGAGCTGTTTTTT	CASSPGQGPGTGELFF
TRBV7-2	.	TRBJ2-1	TRBD1	TGTGCCAGCACCTCAGGGGGAAGCCCATACAATGAGCAGTTCTTC	CASTSGGSPYNEQFF
TRBV11-2	.	TRBJ1-1	.	TGTGCCAGCAGCTCCTACAGGGCGGAAGCTTTCTTT	CASSSYRAEAFF
TRBV6-2/TRBV6-3	.	TRBJ2-1	.	TGTGCCAGCAGTTCAGTCGGGGGATACAATGAGCAGTTCTTC	CASSSVGGYNEQFF
TRBV28	.	TRBJ1-5	.	TGTGCCAGCAGGCCACAGGGAAGTAGCAATCAGCCCCAGCATTTT	CASRPQGSSNQPQHF
TRBV30	.	TRBJ1-1	TRBD1	TGTGCCTGGCATACAGGGGGCGCGGCTGAAGCTTTCTTT	CAWHTGGAAEAFF
TRBV10-3	.	TRBJ2-7	.	TGTGCCATCAGTGTTACTTCCTACGAGCAGTACTTC	CAISVTSYEQYF
TRBV19	few	TRBJ1-2	TRBD1	TGTGCCAGTAGTATATCAGGGGGCGCCTGGGGCTACACCTTC	CASSISGGAWGYTF
TRBV5-4	.	TRBJ2-7	.	TGTGCCAGCAGCTCCCAGGGGAGCTCCTACGAGCAGTACTTC	CASSSQGSSYEQYF
TRBV6-5	.	TRBJ2-3	.	TGTGCCAGCAACTTTAGAGGATCTAGCACAGATACGCAGTATTTT	CASNFRGSSTDTQYF
TRBV6-5	.	TRBJ2-7	TRBD1	TGTGCCAGCAGGCCGACAGGGTCTTACGAGCAGTACTTC	CASRPTGSYEQYF
TRBV9	.	TRBJ2-7	TRBD2	TGTGCCAGCAGCCCCGATAGCGGGGGCCCTTACGAGCAGTACTTC	CASSPDSGGPYEQYF
TRBV28	.	TRBJ2-7	.	TGTGCCAGCGGATTACAGGGTAACTACGAGCAGTACTTC	CASGLQGNYEQYF